This T cell receptor beta chain originates from a study of T-cell memory formation after mild COVID-19. Study findings and constraints: Clones contracting across day 15 to 85 had a balanced CD4/CD8 profile; later expanding clones leaned CD4+. Most CD4+ clones that shrank were in CM and EM, while CD8+ ones turned up in EMRA. Pre-infection memory already had some responding clones, implying cross-reactive memory joined.

This clonotype has a handful of counts. Its matching antigen is unknown. Amplification by 5'RACE using constant-segment primers produced TCR alpha and TCR beta cDNA libraries that carried sample barcodes and UMIs. TCRdb reanalysed the 5' RACE reads using MiXCR and keeps one entry per CDR3 protein. The sample has about 90,000 distinct CDR3 sequences, approximately 13% seen once. The origin of this receptor is an adult woman who had mild COVID-19 (a few samples of this study predate the infection). Cell type and time point are not known. Source material: PBMCs or a T cell subset sorted from them (not recorded which).

CDR3 sequence (DNA): TGCAGCGTAATACAGTGGGCTAGCGGGAGTGGTAATGAGCAGTTCTTC. Protein: CSVIQWASGSGNEQFF. The chain recombines TRBV29-1 with TRBJ2-1; 10 bases are shared with TRBD2. CDR1 and CDR2 from the germline V gene are SQVTM and ANQGSEA. CDR3 size: 16 residues. Trimming at V came to 6 bases and at J to 7 bases, leaving 15 bases not matched to a gene.